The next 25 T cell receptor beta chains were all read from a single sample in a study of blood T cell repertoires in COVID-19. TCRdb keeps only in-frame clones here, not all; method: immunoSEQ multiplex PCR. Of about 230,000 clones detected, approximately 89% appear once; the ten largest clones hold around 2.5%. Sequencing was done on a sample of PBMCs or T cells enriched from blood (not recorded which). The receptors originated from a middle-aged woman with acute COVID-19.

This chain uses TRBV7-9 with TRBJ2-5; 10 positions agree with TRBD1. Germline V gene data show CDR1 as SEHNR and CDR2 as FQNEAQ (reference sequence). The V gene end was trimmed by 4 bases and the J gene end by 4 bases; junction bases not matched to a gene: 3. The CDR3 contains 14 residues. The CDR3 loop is CASSSTGGPETQYF. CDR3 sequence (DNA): TGTGCCAGCAGCTCGACAGGGGGCCCAGAGACCCAGTACTTC.

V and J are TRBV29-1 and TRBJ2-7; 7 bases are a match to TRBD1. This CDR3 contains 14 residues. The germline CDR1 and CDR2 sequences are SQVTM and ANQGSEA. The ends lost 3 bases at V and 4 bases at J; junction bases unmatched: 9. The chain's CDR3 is CSVEGPGQQYEQYF. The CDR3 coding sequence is TGCAGCGTTGAGGGACCGGGACAGCAATACGAGCAGTACTTC.

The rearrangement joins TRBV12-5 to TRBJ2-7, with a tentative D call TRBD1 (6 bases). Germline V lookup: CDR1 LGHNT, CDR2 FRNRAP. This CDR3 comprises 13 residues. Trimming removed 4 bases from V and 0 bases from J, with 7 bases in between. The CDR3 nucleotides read TGTGCTAGTGGTTCGGACAGCTCCTACGAGCAGTACGTC. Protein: CASGSDSSYEQYV.

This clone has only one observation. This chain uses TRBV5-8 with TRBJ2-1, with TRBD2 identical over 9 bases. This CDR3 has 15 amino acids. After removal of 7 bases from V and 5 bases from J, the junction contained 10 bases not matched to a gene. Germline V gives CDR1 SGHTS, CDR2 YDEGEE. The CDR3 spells CASGYLAGAHNEQFF. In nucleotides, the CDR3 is TGTGCCAGCGGATACTTAGCGGGAGCTCACAATGAGCAGTTCTTC.

The CDR3, as DNA: TGTGCCAGCAGCCCGGTAGGACAGGGGGCGACCTATGGCTACACCTTC. Protein sequence: CASSPVGQGATYGYTF. The V call is TRBV5-6, the J call TRBJ1-2; the match to TRBD1 covers 11 bases. There are 16 residues in the CDR3. With V trimmed by 4 bases and J by 4 bases, 9 bases remained unmatched. Germline V gene data show CDR1 as SGHDT and CDR2 as YYEEEE.

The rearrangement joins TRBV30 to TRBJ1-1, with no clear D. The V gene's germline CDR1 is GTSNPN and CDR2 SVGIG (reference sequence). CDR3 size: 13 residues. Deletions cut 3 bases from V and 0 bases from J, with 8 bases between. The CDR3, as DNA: TGTGCCTGGAGGGCCGGGATGAACACTGAAGCTTTCTTT. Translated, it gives CAWRAGMNTEAFF.

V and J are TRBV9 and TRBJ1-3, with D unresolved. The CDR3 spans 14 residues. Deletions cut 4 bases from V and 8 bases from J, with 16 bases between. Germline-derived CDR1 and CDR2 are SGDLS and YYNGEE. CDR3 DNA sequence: TGTGCCAGCAGCCCGCAGACAAGGTTGGACACCATATATTTT. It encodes CASSPQTRLDTIYF.

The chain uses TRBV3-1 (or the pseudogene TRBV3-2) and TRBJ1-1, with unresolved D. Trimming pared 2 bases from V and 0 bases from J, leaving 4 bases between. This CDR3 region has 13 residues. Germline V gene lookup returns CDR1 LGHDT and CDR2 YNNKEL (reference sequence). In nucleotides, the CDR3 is TGTGCCAGCAGCCAATTCATGAACACTGAAGCTTTCTTT. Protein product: CASSQFMNTEAFF.

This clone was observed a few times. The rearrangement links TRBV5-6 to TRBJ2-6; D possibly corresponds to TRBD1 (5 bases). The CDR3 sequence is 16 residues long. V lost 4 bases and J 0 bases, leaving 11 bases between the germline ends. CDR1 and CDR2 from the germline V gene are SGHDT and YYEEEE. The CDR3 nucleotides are TGTGCCAGCAGCGGTCAGGACAACTCTGGGGCCAACGTCCTGACTTTC. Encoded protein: CASSGQDNSGANVLTF.

The CDR3 nucleotides read TGTGCCAGCAGCGCAGGGAACTCTGGAAACACCATATATTTT. It specifies CASSAGNSGNTIYF. This rearrangement joins TRBV11-3 to TRBJ1-3; TRBD1 is a possible D gene (5 bases). Germline assignment: CDR1 SGHNT and CDR2 YENEEA. This CDR3 is built from 14 residues. V was trimmed by 5 bases and J by 0 bases, leaving 8 bases between them. Based on the CDR3 plus reference TRBV11-3 and TRBJ1-3, the full variable domain is EAGVVQSPRYKIIEKKQPVAFWCNPISGHNTLYWYLQNLGQGPELLIRYENEEAVDDSQLPKDRFSAERLKGVDSTLKIQPAELGDSAVYLCASSAGNSGNTIYFGEGSWLTVV.

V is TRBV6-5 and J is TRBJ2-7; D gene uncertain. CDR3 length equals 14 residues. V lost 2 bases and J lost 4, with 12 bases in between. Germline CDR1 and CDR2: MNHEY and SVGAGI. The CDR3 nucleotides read TGTGCCAGCAGTTACCGAGTCACCGTTTACGAGCAGTACTTC. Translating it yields CASSYRVTVYEQYF.

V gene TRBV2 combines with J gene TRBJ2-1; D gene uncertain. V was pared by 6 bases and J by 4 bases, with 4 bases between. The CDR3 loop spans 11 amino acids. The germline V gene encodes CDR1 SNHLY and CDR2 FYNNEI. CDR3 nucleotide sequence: TGTGCCAGCAGAGAGTACAATGAGCAGTTCTTC. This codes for CASREYNEQFF.

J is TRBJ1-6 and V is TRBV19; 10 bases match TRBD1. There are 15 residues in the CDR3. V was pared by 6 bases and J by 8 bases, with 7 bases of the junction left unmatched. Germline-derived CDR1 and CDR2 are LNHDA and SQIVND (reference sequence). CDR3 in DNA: TGTGCCAGTAGACTCGGACAGGGGGGGGATTCACCCCTCCACTTT. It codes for CASRLGQGGDSPLHF.

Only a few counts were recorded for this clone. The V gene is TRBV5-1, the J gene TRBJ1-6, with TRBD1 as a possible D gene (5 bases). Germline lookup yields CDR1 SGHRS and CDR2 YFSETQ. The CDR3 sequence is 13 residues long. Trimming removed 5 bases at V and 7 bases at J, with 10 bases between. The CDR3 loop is CASRGDPNSPLHF. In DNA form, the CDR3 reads TGCGCCAGCAGAGGGGATCCCAATTCACCCCTCCACTTT.

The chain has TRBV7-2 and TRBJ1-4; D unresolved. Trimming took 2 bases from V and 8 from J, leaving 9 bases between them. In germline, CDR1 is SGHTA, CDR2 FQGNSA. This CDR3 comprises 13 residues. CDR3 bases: TGTGCCAGCAGCTTATTATCGCGAGAAAAACTGTTTTTT. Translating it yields CASSLLSREKLFF.

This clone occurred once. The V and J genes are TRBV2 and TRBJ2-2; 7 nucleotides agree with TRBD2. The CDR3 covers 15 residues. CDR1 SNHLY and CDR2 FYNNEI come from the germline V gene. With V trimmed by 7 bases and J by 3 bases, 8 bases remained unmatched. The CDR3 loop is CASMSGTTHTGELFF. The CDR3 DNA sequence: TGTGCCAGCATGTCCGGGACTACACACACCGGGGAGCTGTTTTTT.

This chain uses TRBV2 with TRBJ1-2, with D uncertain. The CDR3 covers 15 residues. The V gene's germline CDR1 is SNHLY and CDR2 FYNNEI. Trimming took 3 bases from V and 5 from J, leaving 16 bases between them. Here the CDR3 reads CASSEGDGRLYGYTF. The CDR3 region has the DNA TGTGCCAGCAGTGAGGGTGACGGGAGGTTGTATGGCTACACCTTC.

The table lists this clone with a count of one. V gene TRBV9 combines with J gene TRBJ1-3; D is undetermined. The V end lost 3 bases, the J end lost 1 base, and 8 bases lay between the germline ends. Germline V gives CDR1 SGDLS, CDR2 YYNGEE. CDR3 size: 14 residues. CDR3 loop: CASSGGGSGNTIYF. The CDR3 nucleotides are TGTGCCAGCAGCGGGGGAGGATCTGGAAACACCATATATTTT. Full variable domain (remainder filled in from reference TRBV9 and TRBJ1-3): DSGVTQTPKHLITATGQRVTLRCSPRSGDLSVYWYQQSLDQGLQFLIQYYNGEERAKGNILERFSAQQFPDLHSELNLSSLELGDSALYFCASSGGGSGNTIYFGEGSWLTVV.

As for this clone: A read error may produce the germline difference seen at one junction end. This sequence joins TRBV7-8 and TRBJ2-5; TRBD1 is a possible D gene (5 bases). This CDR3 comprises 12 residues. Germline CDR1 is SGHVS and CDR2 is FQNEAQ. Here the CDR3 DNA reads TGTGCCAGCAGCCCAGGGCCCTACGACCAACACTTC. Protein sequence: CASSPGPYDQHF.

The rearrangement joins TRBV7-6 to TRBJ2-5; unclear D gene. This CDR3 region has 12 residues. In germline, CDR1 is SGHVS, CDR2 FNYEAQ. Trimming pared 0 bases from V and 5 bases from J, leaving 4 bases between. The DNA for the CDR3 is TGTGCCAGCAGCTTAGCTAGTGAGACCCAGTACTTC. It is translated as CASSLASETQYF.

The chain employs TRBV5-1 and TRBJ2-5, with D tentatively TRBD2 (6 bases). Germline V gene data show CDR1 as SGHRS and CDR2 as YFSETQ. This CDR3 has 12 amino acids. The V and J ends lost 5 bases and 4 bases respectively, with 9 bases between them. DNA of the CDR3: TGCGCCAGCAGAAAGGGAGGAGAGACCCAGTACTTC. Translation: CASRKGGETQYF.

CDR3 amino acids: CASSIDHPRGYTF. The CDR3 DNA reads TGTGCCAGTAGTATAGATCACCCGCGAGGCTACACCTTC. This rearrangement joins TRBV19 to TRBJ1-2; D remains unclear. This CDR3 has 13 amino acids. V shed 0 bases and J shed 8 bases, with 10 bases lying between them. Per germline, CDR1 LNHDA and CDR2 SQIVND (reference sequence).

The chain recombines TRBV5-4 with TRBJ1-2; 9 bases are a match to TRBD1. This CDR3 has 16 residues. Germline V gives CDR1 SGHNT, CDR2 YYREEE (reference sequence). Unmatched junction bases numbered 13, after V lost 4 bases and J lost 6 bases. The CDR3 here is CASSRNRDRAGDGYTF. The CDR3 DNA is TGTGCCAGCAGCCGTAATCGGGACAGGGCGGGTGATGGCTACACCTTC.

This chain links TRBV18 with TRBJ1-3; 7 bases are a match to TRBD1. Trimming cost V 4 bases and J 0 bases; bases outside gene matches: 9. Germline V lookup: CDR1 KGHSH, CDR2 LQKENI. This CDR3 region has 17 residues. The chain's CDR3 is CASSQSTGSTSGNTIYF. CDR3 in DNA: TGTGCCAGCTCACAATCGACAGGGTCCACCTCTGGAAACACCATATATTTT.

The CDR3 region is CASSLDRVDEQFF. CDR3 DNA: TGTGCCAGCAGCTTAGACAGGGTCGATGAGCAGTTCTTC. V gene TRBV7-2 combines with J gene TRBJ2-1, with a weak D call TRBD1 (6 bases). CDR1 is SGHTA and CDR2 is FQGNSA in the germline V gene. The ends were cut back, 1 base at V and 8 bases at J, with 9 bases in the middle. The CDR3 spans 13 residues. Using reference TRBV7-2 and TRBJ2-1 for the parts outside the CDR3, the full variable domain is GAGVSQSPSNKVTEKGKDVELRCDPISGHTALYWYRQSLGQGLEFLIYFQGNSAPDKSGLPSDRFSAERTGGSVSTLTIQRTQQEDSAVYLCASSLDRVDEQFFGPGTRLTVL.